This entry lists 17 T cell receptor beta chains sequenced from one sample in a study of OX40 agonist ivuxolimab in advanced cancers. The protocol was immunoSEQ multiplex PCR, while the TCRdb copy is restricted to in-frame clones and leaves out a portion. The profile shows around 99,000 clones, 80% to 95% of them singletons. The source was CD4+ or CD8+ T cells sorted from blood, collected in a trial of the OX40 agonist ivuxolimab. These receptors were collected from an adult with an advanced solid tumor such as melanoma, head and neck, liver or kidney cancer.

The chain carries TRBV2 and TRBJ2-7; D might be TRBD2 (5 bases). Germline V gene sequence: CDR1 SNHLY, CDR2 FYNNEI. The length of the CDR3 is 13 residues. Between the trimmed V and J ends, which lost 0 bases and 7 bases, there was a span of 10 bases. The CDR3 protein is CASSEARVREQYF. The CDR3 nucleotides read TGTGCCAGCAGTGAAGCGCGGGTGAGGGAGCAGTACTTC.

The rearrangement joins TRBV18 to TRBJ2-7; tentatively, D is TRBD2 (5 bases). The CDR3 extends over 15 amino acids. Per the germline V gene, CDR1 is KGHSH and CDR2 is LQKENI. V was shortened by 3 bases and J by 0 bases, with 12 bases between the two germline ends. The DNA for the CDR3 is TGTGCCAGCTCACCGGGCGTAGCGAGCTCCTACGAGCAGTACTTC. This gives the protein CASSPGVASSYEQYF.

The rearrangement joins TRBV7-9 to TRBJ2-7; 8 bases are a match to TRBD2. With 3 bases clipped from V and 6 bases from J, the junction kept 4 bases outside the gene matches. CDR1 is SEHNR, CDR2 FQNEAQ, per germline (reference sequence). The CDR3 extends over 13 amino acids. The CDR3 here is CASSFLAGGEQYF. CDR3 DNA sequence: TGTGCCAGCAGCTTCTTGGCGGGAGGCGAGCAGTACTTC. Based on the CDR3 plus reference TRBV7-9 and TRBJ2-7, the full variable domain is DTGVSQNPRHKITKRGQNVTFRCDPISEHNRLYWYRQTLGQGPEFLTYFQNEAQLEKSRLLSDRFSAERPKGSFSTLEIQRTEQGDSAMYLCASSFLAGGEQYFGPGTRLTVT.

The chain recombines TRBV6-1 with TRBJ1-1, with D perhaps TRBD1 (5 bases). V lost 6 bases and J 3 bases, leaving 17 bases between the germline ends. Germline CDR1 is MNHNS and CDR2 is SASEGT. The CDR3 spans 15 residues. This chain's CDR3 is CASSARQGSYTEAFF. Written as DNA, the CDR3 is TGTGCCAGCAGCGCGAGGCAGGGCTCATACACTGAAGCTTTCTTT.

The rearrangement links TRBV28 to TRBJ1-1; D might be TRBD1 (6 bases). The length of the CDR3 is 13 residues. V was trimmed by 9 bases and J by 1 base, leaving 12 bases between them. Germline CDR1 MDHEN, CDR2 SYDVKM. CDR3 nucleotides: TGTGCCAGTAAAAGGGGGGCGAACACTGAAGCTTTCTTT. It is translated as CASKRGANTEAFF. Filled out from reference TRBV28 and TRBJ1-1, the complete variable domain reads DVKVTQSSRYLVKRTGEKVFLECVQDMDHENMFWYRQDPGLGLRLIYFSYDVKMKEKGDIPEGYSVSREKKERFSLILESASTNQTSMYLCASKRGANTEAFFGQGTRLTVV.

The chain links TRBV4-3 to TRBJ2-7, with a weak D call TRBD2 (5 bases). CDR1 and CDR2 from the germline V gene are LGHNA and YSLEER. Deletions cut 1 base from V and 3 bases from J, with 13 bases between. This CDR3 region has 15 residues. The CDR3 DNA reads as TGCGCCAGCAGCCAAGTATTTAGCCGGGACTACGAGCAGTACTTC. Its protein product is CASSQVFSRDYEQYF.

This chain joins TRBV16 and TRBJ2-3, with D uncertain. Looked up from germline, CDR1 is KGHSY and CDR2 is FQNENV. V lost 0 bases, J lost 4 bases, and 2 bases lay in between. The CDR3 covers 12 residues. The CDR3: CASSQSSDTQYF. The CDR3 nucleotides are TGTGCCAGCAGCCAATCCTCAGATACGCAGTATTTT.

The chain uses TRBV29-1 and TRBJ2-5; 8 bases match TRBD1. The CDR3 extends over 13 amino acids. V lost 6 bases to trimming and J lost 5 bases; unmatched junction nucleotides: 8. Germline loops: CDR1 SQVTM, CDR2 ANQGSEA. For the CDR3, the DNA is TGCAGCGTGGGAAGACAGGGGCGGGAGACCCAGTACTTC. The encoded protein is CSVGRQGRETQYF.

The CDR3 nucleotides are TGTGCGAGGTCGCGGAATGGCTACACCTTC. Its translation is CARSRNGYTF. The chain has TRBV2 and TRBJ1-2; D unclear. Germline CDR1 SNHLY, CDR2 FYNNEI. The CDR3 is 10 amino acids. Variable domain in full (rest from reference TRBV2 and TRBJ1-2): EPEVTQTPSHQVTQMGQEVILRCVPISNHLYFYWYRQILGQKVEFLVSFYNNEISEKSEIFDDQFSVERPDGSNFTLKIRSTKLEDSAMYFCARSRNGYTFGSGTRLTVV.

The chain combines TRBV19 with TRBJ1-3; D gene unclear. CDR3 length: 17 residues. In germline, CDR1 is LNHDA, CDR2 SQIVND (reference sequence). Trimming took off 1 base at V and 0 bases at J, with 13 bases between the two ends. CDR3 in amino acids: CASSIGSPGISGNTIYF. The CDR3, as DNA: TGTGCCAGTAGTATAGGAAGTCCGGGAATCTCTGGAAACACCATATATTTT. The full variable domain, its missing parts supplied by reference TRBV19 and TRBJ1-3, is DGGITQSPKYLFRKEGQNVTLSCEQNLNHDAMYWYRQDPGQGLRLIYYSQIVNDFQKGDIAEGYSVSREKKESFPLTVTSAQKNPTAFYLCASSIGSPGISGNTIYFGEGSWLTVV.

The J gene is TRBJ2-1, the V gene TRBV10-3; unclear D gene. The CDR3 spans 14 residues. Between the trimmed V and J ends, which lost 0 bases and 8 bases, there was a span of 11 bases. Looked up from germline, CDR1 is ENHRY and CDR2 is SYGVKD. CDR3: CAISESGYLHEQFF. The CDR3 DNA reads as TGTGCCATCAGTGAGTCTGGATATCTGCATGAGCAGTTCTTC.

The rearrangement joins TRBV28 to TRBJ1-2; D remains ambiguous. Trimming removed 3 bases from V and 8 bases from J, with 16 bases in between. The CDR3 consists of 14 residues. CDR1 MDHEN and CDR2 SYDVKM come from the germline V gene. CDR3 nucleotides: TGTGCCAGCAGTTTTGGTCAGGCGACCGCGGGCTACACCTTC. This encodes CASSFGQATAGYTF.

CDR3 bases: TGTGCCAGCAGTCATTGGACAGGGTCAGGGTTAAGCAATCAGCCCCAGCATTTT. Amino acids: CASSHWTGSGLSNQPQHF. V gene TRBV28 combines with J gene TRBJ1-5; 8 bases are shared with TRBD1. Germline CDR1 and CDR2: MDHEN and SYDVKM. CDR3 length equals 18 residues. V was clipped by 5 bases and J by 1 base; unmatched bases: 13.

Written as DNA, the CDR3 is TGTGCCAGCAGCTTATTTGTGAACAATGAGCAGTTCTTC. This translates into CASSLFVNNEQFF. The chain uses TRBV7-3 and TRBJ2-1; D is uncertain. The CDR3 extends over 13 amino acids. The V gene lost 2 bases and the J gene lost 5 bases, with 7 bases spanning the gap. In germline, CDR1 is SGHTA, CDR2 FQGTGA. Filled out from reference TRBV7-3 and TRBJ2-1, the complete variable domain reads GAGVSQTPSNKVTEKGKYVELRCDPISGHTALYWYRQSLGQGPEFLIYFQGTGAADDSGLPNDRFFAVRPEGSVSTLKIQRTERGDSAVYLCASSLFVNNEQFFGPGTRLTVL.

The chain links TRBV19 to TRBJ2-1; D is perhaps TRBD2 (5 bases). Germline V gene lookup returns CDR1 LNHDA and CDR2 SQIVND (reference sequence). Trimming took 6 bases from V and 6 from J, leaving 12 bases between them. This CDR3 has 13 amino acids. The CDR3 is CASREGLVNEQFF. The CDR3 DNA follows: TGTGCCAGTAGAGAAGGACTGGTCAATGAGCAGTTCTTC.

The CDR3 sequence is CASSLSKGSALGNQPQHF. DNA for the CDR3: TGTGCCAGCAGTTTATCAAAGGGCAGCGCTTTAGGCAATCAGCCCCAGCATTTT. The chain links TRBV28 to TRBJ1-5, with D unclear. V gave up 1 base and J gave up 2 bases, with 18 bases separating them. CDR3 length equals 18 residues. Germline CDR1 reads MDHEN; CDR2 reads SYDVKM.

This sequence joins TRBV7-9 and TRBJ2-3, with D perhaps matching TRBD2 (6 bases). This CDR3 is built from 16 residues. V was pared by 1 base and J by 6 bases, with 17 bases between. CDR1 is SEHNR, CDR2 FQNEAQ, per germline (reference sequence). CDR3 sequence reads: CASSLDGGPGRDTQYF. The CDR3 bases are TGTGCCAGCAGCTTAGATGGCGGACCGGGGAGGGATACGCAGTATTTT.